The 9 T cell receptor beta chains listed next were all sequenced from one sample in a study of T cells in Graves' hyperthyroidism and ophthalmopathy. Template material for amplifying TCR beta CDR3 regions consisted of RNA transcripts. Initially, a first-round RT-PCR of the TCR CDR3 employed the HTBI primer set. TCRdb redid the calling of the multiplex PCR reads with MiXCR, one entry per CDR3 protein. The sample includes 50,000 to 75,000 distinct CDR3 sequences, 49% of them seen just once. Source material: blood. All receptors come from a woman in her twenties or thirties with Graves' ophthalmopathy.

This clonotype was counted at least ten times. The chain carries TRBV11-2 and TRBJ2-1, with D perhaps matching TRBD1 or TRBD2 (5 bases each). The CDR3 runs to 12 residues. Trimming pared 3 bases from V and 7 bases from J, leaving 7 bases between. From germline, CDR1 is SGHAT and CDR2 FQNNGV. The CDR3 reads CASSFEGNEQFF. DNA for the CDR3: TGTGCCAGCAGCTTTGAGGGGAATGAGCAGTTCTTC.

With regard to this clonotype: Lacking the conserved final phenylalanine or tryptophan, this CDR3 likely reflects a read error. The DNA is omitted, as the CDR3 cannot be located on it reliably, and the CDR3 follows TCRdb's listing. The chain carries TRBV20-1 and TRBJ2-1; the table gives TRBD2 as D, unverified against the DNA. Both ends counted, the CDR3 spans 11 residues. The germline V gene encodes CDR1 DFQATT and CDR2 SNEGSKA (reference sequence). The CDR3 spells CSARDHRGGDT.

This clonotype has a handful of counts. J is TRBJ1-2 and V is TRBV18; possible D gene TRBD1, 5 bases. The CDR3 extends over 12 amino acids. Germline V gene lookup returns CDR1 KGHSH and CDR2 LQKENI. V lost 5 bases and J lost 6, with 10 bases in between. CDR3 sequence: CASSMGRDGYTF. CDR3 sequence (DNA): TGTGCCAGCTCAATGGGCAGGGATGGCTACACCTTC.

To note about this clonotype: One base away lies a much larger clone, so this may be a sequencing read error. The gene calls are TRBV12-3 or TRBV12-4 and TRBJ1-2; D is unresolved. V was trimmed by 4 bases and J by 8 bases, leaving 14 bases between them. The CDR3 contains 13 residues. Written as DNA, the CDR3 is TGTGCCAGCAGTTCGCGGGGATCCGAGGGCTACACCTTC. Encoded protein: CASSSRGSEGYTF.

On this clonotype: This is likely a read error, given that the CDR3 carries no conserved phenylalanine or tryptophan at its end. Because the CDR3's place on the DNA is in doubt, the DNA is left out and the CDR3 is given as listed by TCRdb. The J gene is TRBJ1-3, the V gene TRBV10-3. Germline CDR1 ENHRY, CDR2 SYGVKD. The CDR3 totals 12 residues, both ends included. The CDR3 is CAIKGGLAGGIS.

This clonotype was recorded many times. The rearrangement uses TRBV6-6 and TRBJ2-5; D possibly corresponds to TRBD2 (5 bases). V was cut by 0 bases and J by 4 bases, with 12 bases left in between. Per germline, CDR1 MNHNY and CDR2 SVGAGI (reference sequence). This CDR3 is built from 15 residues. The CDR3 nucleotides read TGTGCCAGCAGTTACTCTGGGCCTCGGGGAGAGACCCAGTACTTC. Its protein is CASSYSGPRGETQYF.

Points on this clonotype: The junction and the germline gene differ at one end; a read error may be behind it. The J gene is TRBJ2-1, the V gene TRBV29-1, with TRBD1 matching over 8 bases. Germline lookup yields CDR1 SQVTM and CDR2 ANQGSEA. The CDR3 has 14 residues. The CDR3 is CNVEEQGAGNEQFF. The CDR3 nucleotides read TGCAACGTTGAAGAGCAGGGGGCGGGTAATGAGCAGTTCTTC.

The chain carries TRBV20-1 and TRBJ2-4; no reliable D call. Trimming removed 4 bases from V and 3 bases from J, with 10 bases in between. CDR3 length: 13 residues. Germline V gene lookup returns CDR1 DFQATT and CDR2 SNEGSKA (reference sequence). The CDR3 reads CSATRLDKNIQYF. Written as DNA, the CDR3 is TGCAGTGCTACCCGACTGGACAAAAACATTCAGTACTTC.

The chain is built from TRBV7-9 and TRBJ2-3; D is possibly TRBD1 (7 bases). The CDR3 runs 15 residues. V was clipped by 5 bases and J by 0 bases, with 12 bases between them. Germline CDR1 SEHNR, CDR2 FQNEAQ (reference sequence). As DNA, the CDR3 is TGTGCCAGCAGCCCAGGGGGAGGAAGCACAGATACGCAGTATTTT. Its translation: CASSPGGGSTDTQYF. Combining the CDR3 with reference TRBV7-9 and TRBJ2-3 gives the whole variable domain DTGVSQNPRHKITKRGQNVTFRCDPISEHNRLYWYRQTLGQGPEFLTYFQNEAQLEKSRLLSDRFSAERPKGSFSTLEIQRTEQGDSAMYLCASSPGGGSTDTQYFGPGTRLTVL.